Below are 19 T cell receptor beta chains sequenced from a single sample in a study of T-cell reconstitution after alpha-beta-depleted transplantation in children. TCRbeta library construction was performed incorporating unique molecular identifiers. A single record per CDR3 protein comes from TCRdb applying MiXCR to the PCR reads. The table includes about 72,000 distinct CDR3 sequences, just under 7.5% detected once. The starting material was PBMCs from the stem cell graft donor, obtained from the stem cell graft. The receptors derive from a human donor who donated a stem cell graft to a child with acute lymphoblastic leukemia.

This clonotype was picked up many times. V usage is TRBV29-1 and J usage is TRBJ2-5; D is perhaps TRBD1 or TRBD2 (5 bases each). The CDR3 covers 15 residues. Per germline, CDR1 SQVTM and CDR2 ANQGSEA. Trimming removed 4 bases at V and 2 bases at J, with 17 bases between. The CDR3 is CSVVEGAGSQETQYF. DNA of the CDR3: TGCAGCGTTGTTGAAGGGGCAGGGAGTCAAGAGACCCAGTACTTC.

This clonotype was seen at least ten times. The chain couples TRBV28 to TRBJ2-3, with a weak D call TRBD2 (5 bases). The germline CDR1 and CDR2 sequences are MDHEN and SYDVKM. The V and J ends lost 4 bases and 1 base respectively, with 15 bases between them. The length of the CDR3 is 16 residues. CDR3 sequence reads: CASSSTGSGGTDTQYF. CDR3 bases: TGTGCCAGCAGTTCCACGGGAAGCGGCGGCACAGATACGCAGTATTTT. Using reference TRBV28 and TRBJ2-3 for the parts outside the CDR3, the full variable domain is DVKVTQSSRYLVKRTGEKVFLECVQDMDHENMFWYRQDPGLGLRLIYFSYDVKMKEKGDIPEGYSVSREKKERFSLILESASTNQTSMYLCASSSTGSGGTDTQYFGPGTRLTVL.

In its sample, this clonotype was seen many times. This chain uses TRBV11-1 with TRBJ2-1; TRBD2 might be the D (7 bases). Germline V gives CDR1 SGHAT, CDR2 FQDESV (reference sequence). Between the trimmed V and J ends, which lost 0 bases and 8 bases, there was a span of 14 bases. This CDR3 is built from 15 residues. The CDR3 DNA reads TGTGCCAGCAGCTTAGCGGGGGGGCCGCTGGATGAGCAGTTCTTC. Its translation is CASSLAGGPLDEQFF.

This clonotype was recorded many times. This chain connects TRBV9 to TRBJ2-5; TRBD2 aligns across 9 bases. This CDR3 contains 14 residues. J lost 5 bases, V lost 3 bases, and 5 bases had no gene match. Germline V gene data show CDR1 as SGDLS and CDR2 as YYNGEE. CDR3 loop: CASSAGLASETQYF. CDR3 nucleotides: TGTGCCAGCAGCGCGGGACTAGCCTCGGAGACCCAGTACTTC.

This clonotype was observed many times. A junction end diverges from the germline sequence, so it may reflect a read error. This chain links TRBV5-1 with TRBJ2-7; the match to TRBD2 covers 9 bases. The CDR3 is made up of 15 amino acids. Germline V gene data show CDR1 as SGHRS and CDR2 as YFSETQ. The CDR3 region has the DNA TGCGCCAGCAGCCCAGCGGGAGGCGGGACCTATGAGCAGTACTTC. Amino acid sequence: CASSPAGGGTYEQYF.

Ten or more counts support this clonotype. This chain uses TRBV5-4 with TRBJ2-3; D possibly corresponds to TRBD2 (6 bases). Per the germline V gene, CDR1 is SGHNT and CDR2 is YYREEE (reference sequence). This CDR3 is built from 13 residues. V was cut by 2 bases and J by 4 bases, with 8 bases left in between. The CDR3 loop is CASSLAGPDTQYF. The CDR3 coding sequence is TGTGCCAGCAGCTTAGCGGGCCCAGATACGCAGTATTTT.

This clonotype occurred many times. CDR3 sequence: CASSPSSGKGNQPQHF. The CDR3 DNA follows: TGTGCCAGCAGCCCCAGTTCGGGGAAGGGCAATCAGCCCCAGCATTTT. The rearrangement uses TRBV3-1 and TRBJ1-5, with D unresolved. Germline V CDR1 and CDR2: LGHDT, YNNKEL (reference sequence). There are 16 residues in the CDR3. V gave up 4 bases and J gave up 2 bases, with 15 bases separating them.

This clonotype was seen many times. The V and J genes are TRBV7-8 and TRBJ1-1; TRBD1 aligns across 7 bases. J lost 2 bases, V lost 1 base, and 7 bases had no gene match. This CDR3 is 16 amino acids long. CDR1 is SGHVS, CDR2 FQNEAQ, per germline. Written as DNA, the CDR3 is TGTGCCAGCAGCTTAGTCCCGGACAGGCTAAACACTGAAGCTTTCTTT. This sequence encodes CASSLVPDRLNTEAFF.

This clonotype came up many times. The CDR3 is CASSQTPRYGYTF. The CDR3 DNA sequence: TGTGCCAGCAGCCAAACACCCAGATATGGCTACACCTTC. The chain couples TRBV7-2 to TRBJ1-2; D gene uncertain. CDR3 length: 13 residues. Germline V CDR1 and CDR2: SGHTA, FQGNSA. The V gene lost 5 bases and the J gene lost 5 bases, with 12 bases spanning the gap.

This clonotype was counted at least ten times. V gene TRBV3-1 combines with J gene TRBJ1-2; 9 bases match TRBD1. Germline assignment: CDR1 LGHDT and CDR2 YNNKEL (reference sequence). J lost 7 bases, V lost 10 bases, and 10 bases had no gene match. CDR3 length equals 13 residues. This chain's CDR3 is CATATGTGPGYTF. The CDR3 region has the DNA TGTGCCACCGCCACCGGGACAGGGCCTGGCTACACCTTC.

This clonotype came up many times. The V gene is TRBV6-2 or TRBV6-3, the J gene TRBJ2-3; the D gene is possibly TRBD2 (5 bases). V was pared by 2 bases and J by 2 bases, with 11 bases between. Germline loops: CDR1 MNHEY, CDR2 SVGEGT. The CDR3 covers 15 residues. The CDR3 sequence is CASSYGGKLTDTQYF. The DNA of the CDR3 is TGTGCCAGCAGTTACGGAGGTAAACTCACAGATACGCAGTATTTT.

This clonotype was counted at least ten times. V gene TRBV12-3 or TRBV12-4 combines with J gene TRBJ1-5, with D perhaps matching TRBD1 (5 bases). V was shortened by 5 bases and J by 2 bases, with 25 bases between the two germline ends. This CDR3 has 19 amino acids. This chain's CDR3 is CASSPQRGTGEKGNQPQHF. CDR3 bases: TGTGCCAGCAGTCCGCAACGGGGGACTGGGGAGAAAGGCAATCAGCCCCAGCATTTT.

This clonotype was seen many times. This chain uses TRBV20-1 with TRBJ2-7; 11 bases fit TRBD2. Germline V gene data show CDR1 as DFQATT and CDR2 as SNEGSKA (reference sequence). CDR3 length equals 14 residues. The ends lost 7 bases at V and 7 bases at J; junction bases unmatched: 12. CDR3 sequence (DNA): TGCAGTGGGGGAAAACTAGCGGGAGTGGGTGAGCAGTACTTC. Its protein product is CSGGKLAGVGEQYF.

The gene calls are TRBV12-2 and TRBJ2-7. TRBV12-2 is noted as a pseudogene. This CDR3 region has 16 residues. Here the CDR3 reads CASRLKIRSSNDEQYF. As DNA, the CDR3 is TGTGCAAGTCGCTTAAAAATCAGGTCTTCAAACGACGAGCAGTACTTC.

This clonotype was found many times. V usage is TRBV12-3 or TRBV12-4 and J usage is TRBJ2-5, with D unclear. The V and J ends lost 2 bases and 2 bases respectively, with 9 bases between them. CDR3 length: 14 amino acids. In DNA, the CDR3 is TGTGCCAGCAGTTTAAGGCGGCAGCAAGAGACCCAGTACTTC. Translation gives CASSLRRQQETQYF.

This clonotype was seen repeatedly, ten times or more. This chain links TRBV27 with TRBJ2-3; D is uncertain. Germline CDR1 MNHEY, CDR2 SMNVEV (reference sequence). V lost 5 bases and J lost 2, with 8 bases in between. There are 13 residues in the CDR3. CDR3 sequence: CASSNRVTDTQYF. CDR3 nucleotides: TGTGCCAGCAGTAACCGAGTCACAGATACGCAGTATTTT.

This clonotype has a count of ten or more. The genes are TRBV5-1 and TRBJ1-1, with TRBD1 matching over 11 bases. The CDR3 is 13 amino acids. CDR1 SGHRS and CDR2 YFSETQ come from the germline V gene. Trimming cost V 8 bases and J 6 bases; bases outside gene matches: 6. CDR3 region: CASFRDRGSEAFF. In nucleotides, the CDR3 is TGCGCCAGTTTCCGGGACAGGGGGTCTGAAGCTTTCTTT.

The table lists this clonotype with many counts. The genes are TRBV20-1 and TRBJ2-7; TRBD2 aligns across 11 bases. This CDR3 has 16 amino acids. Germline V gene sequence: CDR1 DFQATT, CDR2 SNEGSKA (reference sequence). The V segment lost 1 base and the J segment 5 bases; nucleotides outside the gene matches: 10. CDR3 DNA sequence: TGCAGTGCTAGAGCGCTAAGTACTAGCGGGAGTAACGAGCAGTACTTC. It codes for CSARALSTSGSNEQYF.

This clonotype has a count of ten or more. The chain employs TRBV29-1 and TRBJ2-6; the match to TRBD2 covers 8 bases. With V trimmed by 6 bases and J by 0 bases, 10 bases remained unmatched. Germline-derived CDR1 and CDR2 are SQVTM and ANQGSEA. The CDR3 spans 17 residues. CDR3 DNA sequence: TGCAGCGTCCACGCCTGGGCGGGAGGCTCTGGGGCCAACGTCCTGACTTTC. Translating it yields CSVHAWAGGSGANVLTF.